This T cell receptor (beta chain) was documented in a study of sequential checkpoint blockade in melanoma. Overall study context: Arm A got nivolumab then ipilimumab; arm B the reverse, 1:1. Both treatment sequences were followed by maintenance nivolumab.

The V gene's germline CDR1 is SGHTA and CDR2 FQGNSA. The V gene end was trimmed by 5 bases and the J gene end by 8 bases; junction bases not matched to a gene: 9. This CDR3 has 15 amino acids. Only in-frame clones appear in the TCRdb table, and some are missing; sequencing was by immunoSEQ multiplex PCR. The table has 18,000 or so clones, roughly 53% seen once. As to treatment: randomized to nivolumab then ipilimumab (arm A) or the reverse (arm B). Patients had received no earlier DNA-damaging chemotherapy. From thawed PBMCs, live CD3+CD8+ cells negative for CD19 and CD56 were sorted. The sequences come from CD8+ T cells sorted from blood (inferred from file names), collected from a patient given nivolumab and ipilimumab in sequence. The origin of this receptor is a human donor with melanoma. The chain links TRBV7-2 to TRBJ1-5; the match to TRBD1 covers 10 bases. The DNA of the CDR3 is TGTGCCAGCAGCCTCGGGGACAGGGGTTGGGAGCCCCAGCATTTT. It encodes CASSLGDRGWEPQHF.